The 3 T cell receptor beta chains listed next were all sequenced from one sample in a study of cytomegalovirus exposure and HLA in healthy donors. The method was immunoSEQ multiplex PCR; TCRdb's version includes in-frame clones alone and lacks a portion of them. The sample shows tens of thousands of clones, 95% to 98% of them seen only once. Material for sequencing was PBMCs. The source of these receptors is a man between 18 and 29 years old in good health and CMV-seronegative.

This chain connects TRBV29-1 to TRBJ2-1; 7 nucleotides align to TRBD1. Germline-derived CDR1 and CDR2 are SQVTM and ANQGSEA. V shed 6 bases, J shed 7 bases, and the junction held 6 bases outside the gene matches. The CDR3 is 12 amino acids. CDR3 amino acids: CSVGGVRNEQFF. The CDR3 DNA is TGCAGCGTAGGGGGCGTCCGGAATGAGCAGTTCTTC.

In its sample, this clone was seen once. V and J are TRBV18 and TRBJ2-3; 8 bases agree with TRBD1. Unmatched junction bases numbered 4, after V lost 4 bases and J lost 1 base. The CDR3 extends over 15 amino acids. Germline loops: CDR1 KGHSH, CDR2 LQKENI. This CDR3 reads CASSRSTGGTDTQYF. CDR3 sequence (DNA): TGTGCCAGCTCACGATCGACAGGGGGCACAGATACGCAGTATTTT.

The CDR3 loop reads CASSPLFETGVLPPQHF. In DNA form, the CDR3 reads TGTGCCAGCAGCCCTCTCTTTGAGACAGGGGTTCTACCGCCCCAGCATTTT. J is TRBJ1-5 and V is TRBV27, with 8 positions matching TRBD1. The junction had 19 bases not matched to a gene; V was cut back by 6 bases and J by 9 bases. Germline V lookup: CDR1 MNHEY, CDR2 SMNVEV (reference sequence). The CDR3 has 17 residues.